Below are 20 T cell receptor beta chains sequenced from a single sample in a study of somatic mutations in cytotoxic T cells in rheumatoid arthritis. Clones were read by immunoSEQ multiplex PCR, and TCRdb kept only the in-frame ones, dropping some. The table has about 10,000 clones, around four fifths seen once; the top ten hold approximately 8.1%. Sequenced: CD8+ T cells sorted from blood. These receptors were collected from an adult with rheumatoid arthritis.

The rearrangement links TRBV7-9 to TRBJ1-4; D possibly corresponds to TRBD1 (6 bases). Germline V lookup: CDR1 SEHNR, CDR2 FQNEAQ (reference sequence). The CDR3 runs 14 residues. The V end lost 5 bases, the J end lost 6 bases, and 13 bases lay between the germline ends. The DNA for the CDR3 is TGTGCCAGCAGCCCTTCGACAGGAGATGAAAAACTGTTTTTT. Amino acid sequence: CASSPSTGDEKLFF.

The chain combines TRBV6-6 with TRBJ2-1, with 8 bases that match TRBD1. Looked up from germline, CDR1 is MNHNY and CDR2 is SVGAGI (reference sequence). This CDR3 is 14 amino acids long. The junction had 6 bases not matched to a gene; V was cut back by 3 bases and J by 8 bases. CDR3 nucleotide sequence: TGTGCCAGCAGTTATGACCCAGGGGGCGATGAGCAGTTCTTC. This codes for CASSYDPGGDEQFF.

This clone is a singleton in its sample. CDR3 amino acids: CASSLLMAVNEAFF. In DNA form, the CDR3 reads TGTGCCAGCAGCTTATTGATGGCGGTTAATGAAGCTTTCTTT. The gene calls are TRBV11-2 and TRBJ1-1, with D uncertain. The CDR3 has 14 amino acids. The germline CDR1 and CDR2 sequences are SGHAT and FQNNGV. Trimming took 2 bases from V and 7 from J, leaving 14 bases between them.

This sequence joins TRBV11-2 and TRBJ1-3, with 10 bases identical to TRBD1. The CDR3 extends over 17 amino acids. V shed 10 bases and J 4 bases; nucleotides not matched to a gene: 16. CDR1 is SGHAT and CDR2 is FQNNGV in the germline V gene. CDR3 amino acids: CATNPGQGIEYGNTIYF. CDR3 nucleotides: TGTGCCACCAATCCGGGACAGGGGATCGAATACGGAAACACCATATATTTT.

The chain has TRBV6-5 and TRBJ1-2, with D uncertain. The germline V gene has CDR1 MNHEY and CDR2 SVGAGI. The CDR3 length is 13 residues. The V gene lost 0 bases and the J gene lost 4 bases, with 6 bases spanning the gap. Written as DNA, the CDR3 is TGTGCCAGCAGTTACTCGGCAGGCTATGGCTACACCTTC. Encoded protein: CASSYSAGYGYTF.

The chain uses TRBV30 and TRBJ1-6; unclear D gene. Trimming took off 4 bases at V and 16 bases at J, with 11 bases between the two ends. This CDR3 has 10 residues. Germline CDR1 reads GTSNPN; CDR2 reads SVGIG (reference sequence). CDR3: CAWKQRKLHF. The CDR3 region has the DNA TGTGCCTGGAAACAGAGGAAACTCCACTTT.

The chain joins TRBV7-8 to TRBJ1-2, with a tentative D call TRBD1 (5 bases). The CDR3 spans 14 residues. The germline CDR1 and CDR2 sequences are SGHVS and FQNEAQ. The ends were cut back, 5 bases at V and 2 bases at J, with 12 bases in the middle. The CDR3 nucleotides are TGTGCCAGCAGCCTTGGGGCAGAGAACTATGGCTACACCTTC. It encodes CASSLGAENYGYTF. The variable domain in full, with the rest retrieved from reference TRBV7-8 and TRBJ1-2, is GAGVSQSPRYKVAKRGQDVALRCDPISGHVSLFWYQQALGQGPEFLTYFQNEAQLDKSGLPSDRFFAERPEGSVSTLKIQRTQQEDSAVYLCASSLGAENYGYTFGSGTRLTVV.

DNA for the CDR3: TGTGCCAGCAGTTTTCTCGACCTGCCCCGGTCCTACAATGAGCAGTTCTTC. Translation: CASSFLDLPRSYNEQFF. The chain couples TRBV28 to TRBJ2-1; the D is unclear. V was pared by 3 bases and J by 1 base, with 16 bases between. Germline V gene lookup returns CDR1 MDHEN and CDR2 SYDVKM. CDR3 length equals 17 residues.

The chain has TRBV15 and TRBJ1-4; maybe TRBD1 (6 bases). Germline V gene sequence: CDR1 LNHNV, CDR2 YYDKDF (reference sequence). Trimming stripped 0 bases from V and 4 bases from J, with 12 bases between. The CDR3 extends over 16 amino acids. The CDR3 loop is CATSRDREGGNEKLFF. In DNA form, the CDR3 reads TGTGCCACCAGCAGAGATCGAGAGGGGGGTAATGAAAAACTGTTTTTT.

In nucleotides, the CDR3 is TGCGCCAGCAGTGAGTCAGGACTAGCGGGATCGGGTGAGCAGTTCTTC. Translating it yields CASSESGLAGSGEQFF. The genes are TRBV10-2 and TRBJ2-1, with 12 bases aligning to TRBD2. V was clipped by 0 bases and J by 9 bases; unmatched bases: 6. Germline V lookup: CDR1 WSHSY, CDR2 SAAADI. The length of the CDR3 is 16 residues.

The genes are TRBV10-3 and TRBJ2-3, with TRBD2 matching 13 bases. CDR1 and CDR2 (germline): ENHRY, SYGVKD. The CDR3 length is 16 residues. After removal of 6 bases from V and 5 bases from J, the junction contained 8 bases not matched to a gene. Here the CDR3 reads CAIRDWTSGSEDTQYF. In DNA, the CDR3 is TGTGCCATCAGGGACTGGACTAGCGGGAGTGAAGATACGCAGTATTTT.

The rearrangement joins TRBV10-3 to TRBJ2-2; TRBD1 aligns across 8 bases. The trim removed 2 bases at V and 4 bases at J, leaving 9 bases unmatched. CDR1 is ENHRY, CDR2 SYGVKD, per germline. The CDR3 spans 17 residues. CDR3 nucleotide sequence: TGTGCCATCAGTGAGGGACAGGGTCGGTGGGGCACCGGGGAGCTGTTTTTT. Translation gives CAISEGQGRWGTGELFF.

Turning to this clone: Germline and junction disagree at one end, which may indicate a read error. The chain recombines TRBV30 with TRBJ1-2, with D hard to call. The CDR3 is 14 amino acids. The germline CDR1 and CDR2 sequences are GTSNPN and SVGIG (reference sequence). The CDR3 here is CAWSVPPQRPIAAF. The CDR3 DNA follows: TGTGCCTGGAGTGTACCCCCGCAAAGACCGATCGCTGCTTTC.

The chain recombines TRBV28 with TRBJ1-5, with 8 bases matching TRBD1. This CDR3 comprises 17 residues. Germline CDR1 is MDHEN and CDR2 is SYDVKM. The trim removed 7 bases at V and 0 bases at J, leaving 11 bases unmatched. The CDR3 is CASTMGPDRGSNQPQHF. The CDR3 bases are TGTGCCAGCACCATGGGTCCCGACAGGGGTAGCAATCAGCCCCAGCATTTT. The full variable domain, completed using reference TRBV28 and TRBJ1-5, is DVKVTQSSRYLVKRTGEKVFLECVQDMDHENMFWYRQDPGLGLRLIYFSYDVKMKEKGDIPEGYSVSREKKERFSLILESASTNQTSMYLCASTMGPDRGSNQPQHFGDGTRLSIL.

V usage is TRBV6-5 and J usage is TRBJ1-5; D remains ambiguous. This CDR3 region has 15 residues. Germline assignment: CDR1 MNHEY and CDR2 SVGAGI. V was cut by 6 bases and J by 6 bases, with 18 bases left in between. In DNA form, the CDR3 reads TGTGCCAGCAGACACGTCTATCCGGGCGGTCAGCCCCAGCATTTT. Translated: CASRHVYPGGQPQHF.

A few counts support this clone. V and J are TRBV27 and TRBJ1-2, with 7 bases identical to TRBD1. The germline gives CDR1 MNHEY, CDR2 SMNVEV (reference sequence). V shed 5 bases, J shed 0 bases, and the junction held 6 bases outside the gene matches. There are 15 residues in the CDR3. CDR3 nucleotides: TGTGCCAGCAGTCCCGGGACAGCCGCTAACTATGGCTACACCTTC. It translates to CASSPGTAANYGYTF.

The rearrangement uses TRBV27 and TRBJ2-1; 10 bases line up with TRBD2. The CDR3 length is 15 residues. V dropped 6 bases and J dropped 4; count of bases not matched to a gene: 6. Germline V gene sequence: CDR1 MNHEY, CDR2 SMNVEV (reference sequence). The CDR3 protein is CASSQLAGEYNEQFF. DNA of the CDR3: TGTGCCAGCAGCCAGCTAGCGGGAGAATACAATGAGCAGTTCTTC.

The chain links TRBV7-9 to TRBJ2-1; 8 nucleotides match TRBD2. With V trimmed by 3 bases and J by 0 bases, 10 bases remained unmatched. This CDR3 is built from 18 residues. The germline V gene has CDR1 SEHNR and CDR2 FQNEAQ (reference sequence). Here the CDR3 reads CASSFQRGPYSSYNEQFF. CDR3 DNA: TGTGCCAGCAGCTTCCAGCGGGGGCCTTACAGCTCCTACAATGAGCAGTTCTTC.

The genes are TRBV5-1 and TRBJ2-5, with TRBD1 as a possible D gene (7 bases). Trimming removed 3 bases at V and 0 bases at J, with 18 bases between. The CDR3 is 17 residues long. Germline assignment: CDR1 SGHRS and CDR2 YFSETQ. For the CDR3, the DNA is TGCGCCAGCAGCTGGGGGGTAGGGGGCCCGTACCAAGAGACCCAGTACTTC. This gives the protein CASSWGVGGPYQETQYF. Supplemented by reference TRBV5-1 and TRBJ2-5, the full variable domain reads KAGVTQTPRYLIKTRGQQVTLSCSPISGHRSVSWYQQTPGQGLQFLFEYFSETQRNKGNFPGRFSGRQFSNSRSEMNVSTLELGDSALYLCASSWGVGGPYQETQYFGPGTRLLVL.

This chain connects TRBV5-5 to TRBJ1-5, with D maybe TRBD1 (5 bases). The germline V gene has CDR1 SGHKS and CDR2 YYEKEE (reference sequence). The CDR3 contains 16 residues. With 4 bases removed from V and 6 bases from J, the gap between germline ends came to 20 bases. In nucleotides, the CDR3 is TGTGCCAGCAGCCGCACCGGGTTAACGAGGGGTCAGCCCCAGCATTTT. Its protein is CASSRTGLTRGQPQHF.